Listed here are 18 T cell receptor beta chains from one sample, sequenced in a study of T cell responses to AZD1222 COVID-19 vaccine. Generated by immunoSEQ multiplex PCR, the TCRdb table keeps only in-frame clones and is missing some. The sample lists about 120,000 clones; 70% to 90% were seen once. Material: peripheral blood, obtained on day 0 of MenACWY control vaccination. The receptors derive from an adult in good health.

This chain uses TRBV24-1 with TRBJ2-3; D gene ambiguous. V shed 3 bases and J shed 4 bases, with 7 bases lying between them. This CDR3 is built from 13 residues. CDR1 and CDR2 from the germline V gene are KGHDR and SFDVKD. The CDR3 region is CATSDGGADTQYF. The CDR3 nucleotides are TGTGCCACCAGTGATGGTGGGGCAGATACGCAGTATTTT.

The chain couples TRBV9 to TRBJ1-2; D not resolved. Germline values: CDR1 SGDLS, CDR2 YYNGEE. V lost 0 bases and J 1 base, leaving 16 bases between the germline ends. The CDR3 totals 17 residues. The CDR3 region has the DNA TGTGCCAGCAGCGTAGTGGGCGGGGAGGCGCATAACTATGGCTACACCTTC. Its translation is CASSVVGGEAHNYGYTF. The full variable domain, rest sourced from reference TRBV9 and TRBJ1-2, is DSGVTQTPKHLITATGQRVTLRCSPRSGDLSVYWYQQSLDQGLQFLIQYYNGEERAKGNILERFSAQQFPDLHSELNLSSLELGDSALYFCASSVVGGEAHNYGYTFGSGTRLTVV.

This sequence joins TRBV11-2 and TRBJ2-3; 9 bases map to TRBD1. Germline V gives CDR1 SGHAT, CDR2 FQNNGV. The length of the CDR3 is 14 residues. Trimming cost V 0 bases and J 14 bases; bases outside gene matches: 9. CDR3 sequence: CASSLDLWAGQGYF. CDR3 DNA: TGTGCCAGCAGCTTAGACCTGTGGGCGGGACAGGGGTATTTT.

The V call is TRBV25-1, the J call TRBJ1-4, with a weak D call TRBD1 (6 bases). This CDR3 is built from 17 residues. The germline V and J ends were trimmed by 1 base and 7 bases, with 19 bases remaining between them. Germline CDR1 is MGHDK and CDR2 is SYGVNS. The CDR3 nucleotides read TGTGCCAGCAGTGAATTTACAGGGTTAGGGGCTGGTGAAAAACTGTTTTTT. The encoded protein is CASSEFTGLGAGEKLFF.

The chain has TRBV30 and TRBJ1-3; D unclear. Germline V gene lookup returns CDR1 GTSNPN and CDR2 SVGIG (reference sequence). The length of the CDR3 is 17 residues. Trimming pared 0 bases from V and 0 bases from J, leaving 15 bases between. CDR3 in amino acids: CAWSVGRTRLSGNTIYF. The CDR3 bases are TGTGCCTGGAGTGTAGGGAGAACCAGGCTCTCTGGAAACACCATATATTTT.

The chain is built from TRBV28 and TRBJ1-2, with D possibly TRBD1 on 6 matching bases. The V end was cut by 11 bases, the J end by 8 bases, with 21 bases between. Germline V gene data show CDR1 as MDHEN and CDR2 as SYDVKM. The length of the CDR3 is 13 residues. The CDR3 DNA reads TGTGCCCGCTTCCGCGCGGGGGCGGGGGGCTACACCTTC. Encoded protein: CARFRAGAGGYTF.

The chain carries TRBV5-1 and TRBJ2-2; 10 bases map to TRBD1. V lost 3 bases to trimming and J lost 5 bases; unmatched junction nucleotides: 10. Germline V gene data show CDR1 as SGHRS and CDR2 as YFSETQ. The CDR3 is made up of 17 amino acids. The CDR3 loop is CASSSSDRGLGTGELFF. In nucleotides, the CDR3 is TGCGCCAGCAGCTCATCTGACAGGGGGCTAGGTACCGGGGAGCTGTTTTTT.

This chain links TRBV28 with TRBJ1-5; D uncertain. The CDR3 contains 13 residues. Germline V gene sequence: CDR1 MDHEN, CDR2 SYDVKM. V was cut by 6 bases and J by 4 bases, with 10 bases left in between. CDR3: CASSRSRNQPQHF. In DNA, the CDR3 is TGTGCCAGCAGCCGGTCTAGGAATCAGCCCCAGCATTTT.

This chain links TRBV24-1 with TRBJ1-5; 7 nucleotides match TRBD1. V shed 4 bases, J shed 3 bases, and the junction held 5 bases outside the gene matches. This CDR3 is 15 amino acids long. The germline gives CDR1 KGHDR, CDR2 SFDVKD. CDR3 in amino acids: CATSDRTGFNQPQHF. CDR3 DNA: TGTGCCACCAGTGACAGGACAGGTTTCAATCAGCCCCAGCATTTT.

CDR3 nucleotide sequence: TGTGCCAGCACCCTAGGGGGGGTCTATGGCTACACCTTC. Encoded protein: CASTLGGVYGYTF. The rearrangement links TRBV7-2 to TRBJ1-2, with D perhaps TRBD1 (6 bases). Germline assignment: CDR1 SGHTA and CDR2 FQGNSA. The CDR3 is 13 amino acids. Trimming removed 7 bases at V and 4 bases at J, with 13 bases between.

The chain joins TRBV28 to TRBJ2-1; possible D gene TRBD2, 5 bases. This CDR3 is built from 15 residues. Germline assignment: CDR1 MDHEN and CDR2 SYDVKM. V was trimmed by 6 bases and J by 3 bases, leaving 15 bases between them. This CDR3 reads CASRLGLELYNEQFF. The CDR3 DNA reads TGTGCCAGCAGGCTAGGACTGGAACTCTACAATGAGCAGTTCTTC. The full variable domain, completed using reference TRBV28 and TRBJ2-1, is DVKVTQSSRYLVKRTGEKVFLECVQDMDHENMFWYRQDPGLGLRLIYFSYDVKMKEKGDIPEGYSVSREKKERFSLILESASTNQTSMYLCASRLGLELYNEQFFGPGTRLTVL.

The J gene is TRBJ2-3, the V gene TRBV10-3, with a weak D call TRBD1 (6 bases). The CDR3 length is 11 residues. Germline V CDR1 and CDR2: ENHRY, SYGVKD. Trimming pared 10 bases from V and 4 bases from J, leaving 9 bases between. The CDR3 DNA is TGTGCCACCACAGGGTCAGATACGCAGTATTTT. It specifies CATTGSDTQYF.

This chain joins TRBV9 and TRBJ1-6; D is perhaps TRBD1 (6 bases). The V gene's germline CDR1 is SGDLS and CDR2 YYNGEE. This CDR3 comprises 15 residues. V was trimmed by 4 bases and J by 2 bases, leaving 10 bases between them. The CDR3 loop is CASSPGTPYNSPLHF. Here the CDR3 DNA reads TGTGCCAGCAGCCCAGGGACACCCTATAATTCACCCCTCCACTTT. Drawing the rest from reference TRBV9 and TRBJ1-6, the complete variable domain is DSGVTQTPKHLITATGQRVTLRCSPRSGDLSVYWYQQSLDQGLQFLIQYYNGEERAKGNILERFSAQQFPDLHSELNLSSLELGDSALYFCASSPGTPYNSPLHFGNGTRLTVT.

The chain links TRBV4-3 to TRBJ1-6; weak D call: TRBD1 (6 bases). With 0 bases removed from V and 7 bases from J, the gap between germline ends came to 13 bases. The CDR3 is 16 amino acids. CDR1 is LGHNA, CDR2 YSLEER, per germline. The chain's CDR3 is CASSQDSRGTNSPLHF. CDR3 nucleotides: TGCGCCAGCAGCCAAGATAGTAGGGGGACCAATTCACCCCTCCACTTT.

The J gene is TRBJ1-5, the V gene TRBV6-1; 9 bases are shared with TRBD1. V shed 4 bases and J 5 bases; nucleotides not matched to a gene: 18. This CDR3 contains 19 residues. CDR1 and CDR2 (germline): MNHNS, SASEGT. CDR3 loop: CASSGTAGQGFIYHQPQHF. In DNA form, the CDR3 reads TGTGCCAGCAGTGGAACGGCGGGACAGGGTTTTATTTACCATCAGCCCCAGCATTTT.

The chain employs TRBV4-3 and TRBJ2-2; TRBD1 might be the D (5 bases). This CDR3 has 17 residues. V gave up 3 bases and J gave up 6 bases, with 20 bases separating them. Germline V CDR1 and CDR2: LGHNA, YSLEER. The CDR3 loop reads CASSQPSQVLGPGELFF. CDR3 DNA sequence: TGCGCCAGCAGCCAGCCTTCACAGGTCCTAGGGCCCGGGGAGCTGTTTTTT.

The J gene is TRBJ1-4, the V gene TRBV15; possibly TRBD1 for D (6 bases). CDR3 length: 14 amino acids. The germline gives CDR1 LNHNV, CDR2 YYDKDF (reference sequence). Deletions cut 5 bases from V and 4 bases from J, with 11 bases between. This CDR3 is CATSWGGGNEKLFF. CDR3 nucleotides: TGTGCCACCAGCTGGGGGGGCGGTAATGAAAAACTGTTTTTT.

V and J are TRBV7-2 and TRBJ2-2; D remains ambiguous. The V end was cut by 2 bases, the J end by 3 bases, with 10 bases between. CDR1 is SGHTA, CDR2 FQGNSA, per germline. This CDR3 has 15 residues. CDR3 sequence (DNA): TGTGCCAGCAGCTTAACCCTCGGTGACACCGGGGAGCTGTTTTTT. It encodes CASSLTLGDTGELFF.